This T cell receptor beta chain derives from a study of T cells in Graves' hyperthyroidism and ophthalmopathy. Findings and limits, study-wide: In simple terms, a model built on 13 V-J features told ophthalmopathy apart from stable hyperthyroidism.

It was RNA transcripts that yielded the amplified TCR beta CDR3 regions. HTBI primers were used for first-round RT-PCR of the TCR CDR3. One entry per CDR3 protein, called by TCRdb with MiXCR from the multiplex PCR reads. The profile covers fewer than 600,000 distinct CDR3 sequences, with 13% to 15% appearing a single time and 15% to 20% taken by the ten largest. Remarks on this clonotype: Antigen unknown.

In making diagnoses, clinical symptoms, serum thyroxine and TRAb, thyroid ultrasound and orbital computed tomography were all used. Germline assignment: CDR1 DFQATT and CDR2 SNEGSKA (reference sequence). The CDR3 length is 11 residues. Trimming took 3 bases from V and 6 from J, leaving 6 bases between them. V and J are TRBV20-1 and TRBJ2-1; D may be TRBD1 (5 bases). The sample taken for sequencing was blood. The TCR sequence derives from a woman in her late teens or twenties with Graves' hyperthyroidism. The CDR3 region is CSARGPNEQFF. CDR3 sequence (DNA): TGCAGTGCTAGGGGGCCCAATGAGCAGTTCTTC.